This TCR beta chain was captured in a study of human T cells and chemical hapten exposure. Study-level background: Scalp application of diphenylcyclopropenone was performed weekly in patients across the entire approximately 25-week study.

The table lists this clonotype with many counts. What it recognizes is unknown. The study's findings and limits: Counts of TCRs above 1 in 1000 frequency stayed unchanged with DPC sensitization. Positive correlation was observed between PT1 expanded TCR counts and patch test score.

Time point: patch test 1, 2 weeks after DPC sensitization. Described treatment: therapeutic diphenylcyclopropenone sensitization with weekly scalp DPC. The study extracted total RNA from unfractionated whole blood. Germline V gene data show CDR1 as DFQATT and CDR2 as SNEGSKA (reference sequence). V lost 6 bases and J 0 bases, leaving 11 bases between the germline ends. This CDR3 is 13 amino acids long. TCRdb re-derived calls from the RACE reads in MiXCR, one entry per CDR3 protein. The sample lists about 35,000 distinct CDR3 sequences; more than 6% were seen once. This chain links TRBV20-1 with TRBJ1-1, with D perhaps TRBD1 (5 bases). Sequencing used whole blood, obtained in connection with sensitization to the hapten diphenylcyclopropenone (DPC). This clonotype was obtained from a young woman with alopecia areata. Some clones in this sample may be carry-over from other donors' samples. DNA for the CDR3: TGCAGTGCCTACGAGGGGATGAACACTGAAGCTTTCTTT. Amino acids: CSAYEGMNTEAFF.